This T cell receptor beta chain comes out of a study of cytomegalovirus exposure and HLA in healthy donors. Whole-study context: As released early, the data held some 85 million unique TCRs from HLA-typed donors.

PCR employed 60 Vbeta and 13 Jbeta primers. Using immunoSEQ multiplex PCR, the repertoire was profiled, and TCRdb retains in-frame clones only, with some absent. This table has roughly 240,000 clones, around 78% appearing once. Study results and caveats: The study reported that TCR beta sequences accurately predicted HLA-A and HLA-B alleles in most subjects. CMV serostatus alone was available as immune exposure information.

In the case of this clone: Its target is not known.

The CDR3 spans 14 residues. The V and J ends lost 4 bases and 0 bases respectively, with 8 bases between them. Germline CDR1 SGHDT, CDR2 YYEEEE. Material: PBMCs. The chain is built from TRBV5-6 and TRBJ2-1; the D gene is possibly TRBD2 (6 bases). The receptor comes from a boy between 10 and 17 years old in good health and CMV-seronegative. The CDR3 spells CASSPSVSYNEQFF. DNA for the CDR3: TGTGCCAGCAGCCCTAGCGTCTCCTACAATGAGCAGTTCTTC.